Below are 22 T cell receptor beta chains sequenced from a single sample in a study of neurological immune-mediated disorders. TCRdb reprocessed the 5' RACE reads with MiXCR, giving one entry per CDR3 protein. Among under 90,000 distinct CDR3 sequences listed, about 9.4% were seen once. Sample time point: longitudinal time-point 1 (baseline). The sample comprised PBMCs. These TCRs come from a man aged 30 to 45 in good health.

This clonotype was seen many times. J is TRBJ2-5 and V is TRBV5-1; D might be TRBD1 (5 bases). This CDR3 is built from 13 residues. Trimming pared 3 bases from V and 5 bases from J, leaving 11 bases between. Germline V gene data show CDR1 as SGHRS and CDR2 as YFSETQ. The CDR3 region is CASSSQGTETQYF. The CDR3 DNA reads TGCGCCAGCAGCTCGCAGGGTACCGAGACCCAGTACTTC.

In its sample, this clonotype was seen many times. CDR3 in DNA: TGTGCCAGCAGCTTCGAGTACTATGGCTACACCTTC. Translation: CASSFEYYGYTF. The V and J genes are TRBV7-9 and TRBJ1-2; D is unresolved. There are 12 residues in the CDR3. Trimming took 3 bases from V and 3 from J, leaving 5 bases between them. Per germline, CDR1 SEHNR and CDR2 FQNEAQ (reference sequence).

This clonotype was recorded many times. The CDR3, as DNA: TGTGCCAGCAGTCCCTCCGGGACTGACACAAACATTCAGTACTTC. Its translation: CASSPSGTDTNIQYF. This sequence joins TRBV12-3 or TRBV12-4 and TRBJ2-4, with D possibly being TRBD2 (6 bases). With 5 bases removed from V and 6 bases from J, the gap between germline ends came to 17 bases. The CDR3 loop spans 15 amino acids.

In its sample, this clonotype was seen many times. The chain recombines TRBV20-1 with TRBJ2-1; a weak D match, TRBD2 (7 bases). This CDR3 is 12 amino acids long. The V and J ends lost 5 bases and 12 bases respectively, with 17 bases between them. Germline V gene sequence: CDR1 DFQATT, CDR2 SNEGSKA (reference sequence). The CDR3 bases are TGCAGTGCTCCAAAGGGGGGGTTTGGGCAGTTCTTC. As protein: CSAPKGGFGQFF.

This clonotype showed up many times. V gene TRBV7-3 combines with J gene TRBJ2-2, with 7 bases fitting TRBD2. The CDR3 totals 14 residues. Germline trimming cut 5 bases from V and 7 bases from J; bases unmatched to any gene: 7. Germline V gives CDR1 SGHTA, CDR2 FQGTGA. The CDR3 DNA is TGTGCCAGCAGCCGACTAGCTGGGGGCGGGGAGCTGTTTTTT. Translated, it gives CASSRLAGGGELFF.

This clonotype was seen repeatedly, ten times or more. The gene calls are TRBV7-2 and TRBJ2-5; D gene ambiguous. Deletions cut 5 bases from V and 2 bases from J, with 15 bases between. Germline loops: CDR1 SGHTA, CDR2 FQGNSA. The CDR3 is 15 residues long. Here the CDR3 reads CASSTRMGLQETQYF. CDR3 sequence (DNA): TGTGCCAGCAGCACGAGAATGGGCCTTCAAGAGACCCAGTACTTC.

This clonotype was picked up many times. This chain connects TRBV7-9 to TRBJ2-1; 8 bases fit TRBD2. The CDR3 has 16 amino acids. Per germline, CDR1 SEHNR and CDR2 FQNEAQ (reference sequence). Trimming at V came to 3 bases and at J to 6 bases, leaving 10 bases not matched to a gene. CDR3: CASSFAGSGKINEQFF. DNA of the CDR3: TGTGCCAGCAGCTTTGCTGGTAGCGGGAAAATCAATGAGCAGTTCTTC. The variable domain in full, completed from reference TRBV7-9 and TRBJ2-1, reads DTGVSQNPRHKITKRGQNVTFRCDPISEHNRLYWYRQTLGQGPEFLTYFQNEAQLEKSRLLSDRFSAERPKGSFSTLEIQRTEQGDSAMYLCASSFAGSGKINEQFFGPGTRLTVL.

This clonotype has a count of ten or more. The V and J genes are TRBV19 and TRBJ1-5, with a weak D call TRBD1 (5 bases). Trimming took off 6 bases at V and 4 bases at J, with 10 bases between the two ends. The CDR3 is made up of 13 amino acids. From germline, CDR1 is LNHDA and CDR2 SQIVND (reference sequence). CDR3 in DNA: TGTGCCAGTAGAGTGCGGGGGAATCAGCCCCAGCATTTT. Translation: CASRVRGNQPQHF.

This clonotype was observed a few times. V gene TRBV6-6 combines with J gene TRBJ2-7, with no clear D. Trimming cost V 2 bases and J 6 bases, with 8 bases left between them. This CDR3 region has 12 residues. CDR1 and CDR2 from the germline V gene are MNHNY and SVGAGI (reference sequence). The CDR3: CASSYRSLEQYF. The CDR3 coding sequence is TGTGCCAGCAGTTACCGCTCCCTCGAGCAGTACTTC.

The CDR3 DNA reads as TGCAGTGCGGACCGGGACAGTAACACCGGGGAGCTGTTTTTT. It yields the protein CSADRDSNTGELFF. The chain combines TRBV20-1 with TRBJ2-2, with 7 nucleotides matching TRBD1. Germline V gene sequence: CDR1 DFQATT, CDR2 SNEGSKA (reference sequence). V shed 6 bases, J shed 2 bases, and the junction held 6 bases outside the gene matches. The CDR3 totals 14 residues.

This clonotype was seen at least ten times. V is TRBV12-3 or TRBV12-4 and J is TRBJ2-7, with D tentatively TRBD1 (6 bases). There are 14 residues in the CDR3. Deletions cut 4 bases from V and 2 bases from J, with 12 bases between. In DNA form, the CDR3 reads TGTGCCAGCAGTTGGGCGGACAGAACCTACGAGCAGTACTTC. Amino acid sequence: CASSWADRTYEQYF.

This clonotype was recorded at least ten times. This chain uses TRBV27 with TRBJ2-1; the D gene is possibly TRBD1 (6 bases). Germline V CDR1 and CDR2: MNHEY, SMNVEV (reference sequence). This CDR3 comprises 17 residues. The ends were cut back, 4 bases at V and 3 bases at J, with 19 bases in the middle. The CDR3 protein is CASSSYQQGDFYNEQFF. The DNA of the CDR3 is TGTGCCAGCAGTTCATACCAACAGGGAGACTTCTACAATGAGCAGTTCTTC.

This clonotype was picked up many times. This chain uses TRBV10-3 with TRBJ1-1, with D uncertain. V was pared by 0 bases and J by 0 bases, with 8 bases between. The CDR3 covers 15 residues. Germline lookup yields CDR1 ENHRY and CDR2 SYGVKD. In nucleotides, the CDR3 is TGTGCCATCAGTGAGTCGACATCCTTGAACACTGAAGCTTTCTTT. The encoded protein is CAISESTSLNTEAFF.

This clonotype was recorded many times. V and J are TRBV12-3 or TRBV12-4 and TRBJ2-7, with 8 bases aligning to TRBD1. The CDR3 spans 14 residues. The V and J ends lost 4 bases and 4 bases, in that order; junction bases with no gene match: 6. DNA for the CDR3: TGTGCCAGCAGTTCGTCAGGGGGCGTTTACGAGCAGTACTTC. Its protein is CASSSSGGVYEQYF.

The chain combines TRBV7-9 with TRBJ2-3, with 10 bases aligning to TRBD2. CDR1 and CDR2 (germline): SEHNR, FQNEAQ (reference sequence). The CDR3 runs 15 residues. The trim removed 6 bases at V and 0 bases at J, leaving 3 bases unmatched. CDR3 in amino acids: CASRASGGSTDTQYF. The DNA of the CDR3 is TGTGCCAGCAGGGCTAGCGGGGGTAGCACAGATACGCAGTATTTT. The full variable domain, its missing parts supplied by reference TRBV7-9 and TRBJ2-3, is DTGVSQNPRHKITKRGQNVTFRCDPISEHNRLYWYRQTLGQGPEFLTYFQNEAQLEKSRLLSDRFSAERPKGSFSTLEIQRTEQGDSAMYLCASRASGGSTDTQYFGPGTRLTVL.

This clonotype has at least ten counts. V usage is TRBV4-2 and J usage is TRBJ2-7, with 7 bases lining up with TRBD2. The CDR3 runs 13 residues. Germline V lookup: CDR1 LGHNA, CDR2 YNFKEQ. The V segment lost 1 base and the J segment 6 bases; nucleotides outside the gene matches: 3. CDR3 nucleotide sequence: TGTGCCAGCAGCCAAGGCAGCGGGGTCGAGCAGTACTTC. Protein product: CASSQGSGVEQYF.

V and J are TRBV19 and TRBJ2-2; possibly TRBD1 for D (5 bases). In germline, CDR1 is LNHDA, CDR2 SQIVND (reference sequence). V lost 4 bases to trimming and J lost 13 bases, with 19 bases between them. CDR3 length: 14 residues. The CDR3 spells CASSTAPQGYGLFF. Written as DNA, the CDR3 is TGTGCCAGTAGTACGGCCCCGCAGGGTTACGGGCTGTTTTTT.

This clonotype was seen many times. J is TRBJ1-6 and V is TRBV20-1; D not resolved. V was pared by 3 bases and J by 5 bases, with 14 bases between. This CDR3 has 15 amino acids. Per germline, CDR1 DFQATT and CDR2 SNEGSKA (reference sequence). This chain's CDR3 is CSARGGSLNNSPLHF. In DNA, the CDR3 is TGCAGTGCTAGGGGCGGGAGTCTCAATAATTCACCCCTCCACTTT.

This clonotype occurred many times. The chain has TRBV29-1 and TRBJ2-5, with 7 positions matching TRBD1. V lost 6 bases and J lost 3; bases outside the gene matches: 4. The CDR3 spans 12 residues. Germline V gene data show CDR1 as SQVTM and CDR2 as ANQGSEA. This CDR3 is CSVRQGEETQYF. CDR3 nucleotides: TGCAGCGTCCGACAGGGTGAAGAGACCCAGTACTTC.

The CDR3 DNA reads as TGCAGTGCGCAGGCCGGGACGTCAGGCACCGGGGAGCTGTTTTTT. It codes for CSAQAGTSGTGELFF. The V and J genes are TRBV20-1 and TRBJ2-2, with D possibly being TRBD1 or TRBD2 (5 bases each). CDR3 length: 15 amino acids. Germline V gene sequence: CDR1 DFQATT, CDR2 SNEGSKA (reference sequence). V gave up 6 bases and J gave up 4 bases, with 18 bases separating them.

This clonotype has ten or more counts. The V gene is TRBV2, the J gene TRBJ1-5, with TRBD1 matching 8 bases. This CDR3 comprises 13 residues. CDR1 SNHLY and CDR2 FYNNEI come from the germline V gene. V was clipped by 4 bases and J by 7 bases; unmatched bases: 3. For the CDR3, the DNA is TGTGCCAGCAGTGCGGACAGGGAGCAGCCCCAGCATTTT. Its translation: CASSADREQPQHF.

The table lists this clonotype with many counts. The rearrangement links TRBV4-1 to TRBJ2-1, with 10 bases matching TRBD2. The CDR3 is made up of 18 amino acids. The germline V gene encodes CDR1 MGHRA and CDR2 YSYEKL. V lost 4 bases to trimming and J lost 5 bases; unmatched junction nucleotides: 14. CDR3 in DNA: TGCGCCAGCAGCCCGCGACTCCCCGGGACTAGCGTCAACAATGAGCAGTTCTTC. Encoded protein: CASSPRLPGTSVNNEQFF.